These T cell receptor beta chains were read from a single sample in a study of blood T cell repertoires in COVID-19. Some clones are missing from TCRdb's copy, which holds only in-frame ones; the method was immunoSEQ multiplex PCR. The sample has about 120,000 clones, 87% seen once; the top ten hold 25% to 30%. The sequencing input was peripheral blood. These receptors originate from a woman in her 70s with acute or convalescent COVID-19. Both conserved end residues are part of each CDR3. Each record gives: V gene, CDR3 length, clone size, J gene, D gene, CDR3 protein, CDR3 DNA. A D gene is named only where the DNA matches it firmly. The size entry is marked missing in some rows and otherwise reads once, few, many or a size class.

>TRBV28|14|NA|TRBJ1-2|NA
CASSLSPASYGYTF
TGTGCCAGCAGTTTATCACCAGCTAGTTATGGCTACACCTTC
>TRBV5-1|15|NA|TRBJ1-5|NA
CASSSGSPPNQPQHF
TGCGCCAGCAGCTCAGGATCCCCACCCAATCAGCCCCAGCATTTT
>TRBV4-1|15|NA|TRBJ1-4|TRBD1
CASSQSQGENEKLFF
TGCGCCAGCAGCCAGTCACAGGGGGAGAATGAAAAACTGTTTTTT
>TRBV23-1|17|NA|TRBJ1-4|TRBD1
CASSQDRELENREKLFF
TGCGCCAGCAGTCAAGACAGGGAGCTCGAGAATCGTGAAAAACTGTTTTTT
>TRBV11-3|15|NA|TRBJ1-1|NA
CASSFQGPMNTEAFF
TGTGCCAGCAGCTTCCAGGGGCCCATGAACACTGAAGCTTTCTTT
>TRBV19|16|NA|TRBJ1-3|TRBD1
CASSLDRGPSGNTIYF
TGTGCCAGTAGTTTGGACAGGGGACCATCTGGAAACACCATATATTTT
>TRBV7-9|13|once|TRBJ1-2|NA
CASRSDSNYGYTF
TGTGCCAGCAGATCCGACAGCAACTATGGCTACACCTTC
>TRBV12-3/TRBV12-4|13|NA|TRBJ2-5|NA
CASTTLATETQYF
TGTGCCAGCACTACACTAGCCACAGAGACCCAGTACTTC
>TRBV19|14|NA|TRBJ1-1|TRBD1
CASRLQGATAEAFF
TGTGCCAGTAGGCTACAGGGGGCGACGGCTGAAGCTTTCTTT
>TRBV19|15|NA|TRBJ1-5|TRBD1
CASSKGQISNQPQHF
TGTGCCAGTAGTAAGGGACAGATTAGCAATCAGCCCCAGCATTTT
>TRBV19|12|NA|TRBJ1-2|TRBD1
CASSPRTGSFTF
TGTGCCAGTAGTCCCCGGACAGGGAGTTTCACCTTC
>TRBV12-3/TRBV12-4|13|NA|TRBJ2-7|NA
CASGGRAGAEQYF
TGTGCCAGCGGGGGTAGGGCAGGGGCCGAGCAGTACTTC
>TRBV6-1|18|NA|TRBJ1-5|NA
CASREVRRNQRGNQPQHF
TGTGCCAGCAGGGAAGTCAGACGGAATCAACGGGGCAATCAGCCCCAGCATTTT
>TRBV18|16|NA|TRBJ2-2|NA
CASSPPGHLNTGELFF
TGTGCCAGCTCACCACCGGGACACCTGAACACCGGGGAGCTGTTTTTT
>TRBV24-1|13|NA|TRBJ1-2|NA
CATSSGGYYGYTF
TGTGCCACCAGTTCCGGGGGGTACTATGGCTACACCTTC
>TRBV19|16|NA|TRBJ1-1|NA
CASSPVDSRGYTEAFF
TGTGCCAGTAGTCCTGTGGACAGTCGGGGATACACTGAAGCTTTCTTT
>TRBV2|14|NA|TRBJ1-2|TRBD1
CASSVPGQGAGYTF
TGTGCCAGCAGTGTGCCCGGACAGGGGGCAGGCTACACCTTC
>TRBV29-1|15|NA|TRBJ2-3|TRBD2
CSVVVSGGAPDTQYF
TGCAGCGTTGTGGTTTCGGGGGGGGCCCCAGATACGCAGTATTTT
>TRBV18|15|NA|TRBJ2-2|TRBD1
CASSPGTGEAGELFF
TGTGCCAGCTCACCCGGGACAGGGGAAGCCGGGGAGCTGTTTTTT
>TRBV11-2|19|few|TRBJ1-6|NA
CASAPLRGYISSYNSPLHF
TGTGCCAGCGCTCCTCTCAGGGGCTATATTAGCTCCTATAATTCACCCCTCCACTTT
>TRBV28|16|NA|TRBJ1-6|NA
CASLGTPWGYNSPLHF
TGTGCCAGCTTGGGGACACCCTGGGGCTATAATTCACCCCTCCACTTT
>TRBV9|17|once|TRBJ2-1|NA
CASSVEGRQVVWNEQFF
TGTGCCAGCAGCGTAGAGGGGCGACAGGTGGTGTGGAATGAGCAGTTCTTC
>TRBV5-1|14|NA|TRBJ1-3|NA
CASSLDNSGNTIYF
TGCGCCAGCAGCTTAGACAACTCTGGAAACACCATATATTTT
>TRBV5-1|14|NA|TRBJ1-6|TRBD1
CASSLGTGDSPLHF
TGCGCCAGCAGCTTGGGGACAGGGGATTCACCCCTCCACTTT
>TRBV7-2|14|few|TRBJ2-7|NA
CASSLERGTYEQYF
TGTGCCAGCAGCTTAGAAAGGGGGACCTACGAGCAGTACTTC
>TRBV2|14|NA|TRBJ2-1|NA
CASSIQTAGNEQFF
TGTGCCAGCAGCATACAGACAGCCGGCAATGAGCAGTTCTTC
>TRBV3-1/TRBV3-2|13|once|TRBJ1-1|TRBD1
CASSQTGVTEAFF
TGTGCCAGCAGCCAAACAGGGGTGACTGAAGCTTTCTTT
>TRBV2|12|NA|TRBJ1-2|NA
CASSEQEVGYTF
TGTGCCAGCAGTGAACAGGAGGTTGGCTACACCTTC
>TRBV19|14|NA|TRBJ2-3|TRBD2
CASSIAGGQDTQYF
TGTGCCAGTAGTATAGCGGGGGGGCAGGATACGCAGTATTTT
>TRBV2|16|NA|TRBJ2-2|TRBD1
CASSPGQGRGTGELFF
TGTGCCAGCAGCCCGGGACAGGGGAGGGGAACCGGGGAGCTGTTTTTT
>TRBV29-1|17|NA|TRBJ1-1|NA
CSVHKGGRPGVTMEAFF
TGCAGCGTCCACAAGGGCGGAAGGCCCGGGGTCACAATGGAGGCTTTCTTT
>TRBV9|17|NA|TRBJ2-5|TRBD2
CASSTRGLAVDGETQYF
TGTGCCAGCAGCACAAGAGGACTAGCGGTGGACGGAGAGACCCAGTACTTC
>TRBV2|12|NA|TRBJ2-2|NA
CASSAAGQELFF
TGTGCCAGCAGTGCTGCGGGACAGGAGCTGTTTTTT
>TRBV5-6|13|NA|TRBJ2-7|NA
CASSSDRSYEQYF
TGTGCCAGCAGCTCCGACAGGTCCTACGAGCAGTACTTC
>TRBV29-1|11|NA|TRBJ1-1|NA
CSQGRNTEAFF
TGCAGCCAGGGTAGGAACACTGAAGCTTTCTTT
>TRBV6-6|15|NA|TRBJ1-1|NA
CASSYSSRLNTEAFF
TGTGCCAGCAGTTACTCTTCCAGATTGAACACTGAAGCTTTCTTT
>TRBV5-1|14|NA|TRBJ1-3|NA
CASSPGTAGNTIYF
TGCGCCAGCAGCCCCGGGACTGCTGGAAACACCATATATTTT
>TRBV5-1|15|NA|TRBJ2-3|TRBD2
CASGLAGVGTDTQYF
TGCGCCAGCGGACTAGCGGGGGTTGGCACAGATACGCAGTATTTT
>TRBV30|12|NA|TRBJ2-1|NA
CAWVWWGGEQFF
TGTGCCTGGGTCTGGTGGGGCGGCGAGCAGTTCTTC